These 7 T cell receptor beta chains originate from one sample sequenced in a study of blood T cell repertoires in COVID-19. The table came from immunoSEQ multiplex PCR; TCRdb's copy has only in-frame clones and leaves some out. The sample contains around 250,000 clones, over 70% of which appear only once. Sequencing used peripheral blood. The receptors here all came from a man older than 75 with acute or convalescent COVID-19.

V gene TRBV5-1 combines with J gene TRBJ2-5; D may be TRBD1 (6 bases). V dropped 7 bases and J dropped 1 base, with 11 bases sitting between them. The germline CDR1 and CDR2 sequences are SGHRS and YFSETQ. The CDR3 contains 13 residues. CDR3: CASADSLQETQYF. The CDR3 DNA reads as TGCGCCAGCGCGGACAGCCTCCAAGAGACCCAGTACTTC.

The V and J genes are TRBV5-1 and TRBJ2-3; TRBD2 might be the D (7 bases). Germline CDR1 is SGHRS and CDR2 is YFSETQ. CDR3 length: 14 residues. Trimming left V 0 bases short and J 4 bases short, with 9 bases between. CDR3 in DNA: TGCGCCAGCAGCTTGGCGGGGGGCCCAGATACGCAGTATTTT. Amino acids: CASSLAGGPDTQYF.

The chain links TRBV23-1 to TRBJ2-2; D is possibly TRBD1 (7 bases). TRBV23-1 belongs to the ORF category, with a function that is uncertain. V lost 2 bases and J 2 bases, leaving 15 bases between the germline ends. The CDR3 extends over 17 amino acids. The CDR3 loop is CASSQAGGSVNTGELFF. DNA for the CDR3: TGCGCCAGCAGTCAAGCAGGGGGGTCCGTAAACACCGGGGAGCTGTTTTTT.

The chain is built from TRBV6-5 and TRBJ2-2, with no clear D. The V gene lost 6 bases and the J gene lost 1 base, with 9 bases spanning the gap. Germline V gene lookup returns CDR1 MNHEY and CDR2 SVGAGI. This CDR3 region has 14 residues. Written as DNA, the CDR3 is TGTGCCAGCAGAGCACCCGAGAACACCGGGGAGCTGTTTTTT. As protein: CASRAPENTGELFF.

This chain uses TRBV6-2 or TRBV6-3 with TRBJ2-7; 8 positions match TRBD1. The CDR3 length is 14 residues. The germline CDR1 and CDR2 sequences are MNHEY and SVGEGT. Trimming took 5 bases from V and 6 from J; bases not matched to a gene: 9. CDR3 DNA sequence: TGTGCCAGCAGTCTCCGGGACAGGATCTCCGAGCAGTACTTC. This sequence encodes CASSLRDRISEQYF.

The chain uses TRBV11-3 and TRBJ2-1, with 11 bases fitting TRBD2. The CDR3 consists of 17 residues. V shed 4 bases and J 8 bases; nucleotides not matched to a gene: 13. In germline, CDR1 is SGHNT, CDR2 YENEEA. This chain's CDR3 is CASSSHRASGRLDEQFF. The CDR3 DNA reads TGTGCCAGCAGCTCCCATAGGGCTAGCGGGAGGTTAGATGAGCAGTTCTTC.

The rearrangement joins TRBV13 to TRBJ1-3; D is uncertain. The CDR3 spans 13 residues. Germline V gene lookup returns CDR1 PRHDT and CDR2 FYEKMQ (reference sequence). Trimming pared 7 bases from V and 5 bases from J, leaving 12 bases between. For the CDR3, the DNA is TGTGCCAGCAAAGGAGACGCTCGAAACACCATATATTTT. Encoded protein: CASKGDARNTIYF.